This entry features one TCR beta chain sequence. Germline assignment: CDR1 SEHNR and CDR2 FQNEAQ (reference sequence). Unmatched junction bases numbered 12, after V lost 0 bases and J lost 4 bases. The CDR3 has 18 amino acids. The sample is drawn from a study of blood T cell repertoires in COVID-19. Study-wide background: Collection of acute and convalescent COVID-19 samples took place in the United States, Italy and Spain. From T cells, B-cell-depleted T cells, or PBMCs came the material, which was cDNA or gDNA.

In the original analysis: Reference gene primer amplification gave estimated nucleated cell counts. Clones were sequenced by immunoSEQ multiplex PCR, and TCRdb holds only the in-frame ones, with some missing. D and trimming were read from the DNA, whereas the V and J calls and clone size are those reported in that table. The sample lists about 160,000 clones; over 75% were seen once. The origin of this receptor is a human donor in a cohort sampled during active COVID-19. The chain joins TRBV7-9 to TRBJ1-2; 9 bases align to TRBD1. Sequencing was carried out using peripheral blood. CDR3 in DNA: TGTGCCAGCAGCTTAGCGGGGGGAACAGGGGGCGCCGCCTATGGCTACACCTTC. Translation: CASSLAGGTGGAAYGYTF. Together with reference TRBV7-9 and TRBJ1-2, the CDR3 gives the full variable domain: DTGVSQNPRHKITKRGQNVTFRCDPISEHNRLYWYRQTLGQGPEFLTYFQNEAQLEKSRLLSDRFSAERPKGSFSTLEIQRTEQGDSAMYLCASSLAGGTGGAAYGYTFGSGTRLTVV.